This TCR beta chain originates from a study of OX40 agonist ivuxolimab in advanced cancers. Study at large: Participants averaged approximately 65 years of age (range about 23 to 80) and were 82.7% male. Broader study findings: Doses of 0.1 to 3.0 mg/kg were accompanied by clonal expansion of CD4+ and CD8+ blood T cells by week 6.

The CDR3 has 15 residues. Germline assignment: CDR1 SGHAT and CDR2 FQNNGV. The germline V and J ends were trimmed by 7 bases and 3 bases, with 13 bases remaining between them. Data came from immunoSEQ multiplex PCR; TCRdb stores just in-frame clones and leaves some out. The table has under 95,000 clones, around 88% seen once; the top ten hold approximately 1.3%. This clone occurred once. The target antigen is unknown. The specimen comprised CD4+ or CD8+ T cells sorted from blood, sampled in a trial of the OX40 agonist ivuxolimab. The rearrangement uses TRBV11-2 and TRBJ2-6; D perhaps matches TRBD2 (5 bases). This clonotype originated in an adult with an advanced solid tumor such as melanoma, head and neck, liver or kidney cancer. As DNA, the CDR3 is TGTGCCAGCAACTTCCGGGGTCGTGGGGCCAACGTCCTGACTTTC. Translating it yields CASNFRGRGANVLTF. The full variable domain, in which reference TRBV11-2 and TRBJ2-6 provide the parts outside the CDR3, is EAGVAQSPRYKIIEKRQSVAFWCNPISGHATLYWYQQILGQGPKLLIQFQNNGVVDDSQLPKDRFSAERLKGVDSTLKIQPAKLEDSAVYLCASNFRGRGANVLTFGAGSRLTVL.